This T cell receptor (beta chain) was recovered during a study of T-cell reconstitution after alpha-beta-depleted transplantation in children. Study conclusions and caveats: Approximately two months post-transplant, alpha-beta T cells reportedly originated from several hundred expanded graft clones. A year had passed since transplant, and T-cell counts and diversity by then came mostly from newly produced T cells. Some patients owed their high day-60 TCRbeta diversity to surviving recipient T cells and thymic progenitors.

A library of TCRbeta sequences, prepared with unique molecular identifiers, was generated. Using its own MiXCR run on the PCR reads, TCRdb lists one record per CDR3 protein. The profile shows more than 75,000 distinct CDR3 sequences, about a quarter of them singletons. This clonotype was observed a handful of times. The antigen remains unidentified. J gave up 5 bases and V 3 bases, and 8 bases lay outside the gene matches. The CDR3 totals 15 residues. Germline V gene data show CDR1 as SGDLS and CDR2 as YYNGEE. Specimen: PBMCs, collected before TCRalphabeta/CD19-depleted stem cell transplant. The chain couples TRBV9 to TRBJ2-5, with 9 nucleotides matching TRBD2. This receptor was taken from a boy younger than 10 with acute lymphoblastic leukemia, due to receive a stem cell transplant. CDR3 sequence (DNA): TGTGCCAGCAGCGCCTTGACTAGCGGAGCCGAGACCCAGTACTTC. It codes for CASSALTSGAETQYF.